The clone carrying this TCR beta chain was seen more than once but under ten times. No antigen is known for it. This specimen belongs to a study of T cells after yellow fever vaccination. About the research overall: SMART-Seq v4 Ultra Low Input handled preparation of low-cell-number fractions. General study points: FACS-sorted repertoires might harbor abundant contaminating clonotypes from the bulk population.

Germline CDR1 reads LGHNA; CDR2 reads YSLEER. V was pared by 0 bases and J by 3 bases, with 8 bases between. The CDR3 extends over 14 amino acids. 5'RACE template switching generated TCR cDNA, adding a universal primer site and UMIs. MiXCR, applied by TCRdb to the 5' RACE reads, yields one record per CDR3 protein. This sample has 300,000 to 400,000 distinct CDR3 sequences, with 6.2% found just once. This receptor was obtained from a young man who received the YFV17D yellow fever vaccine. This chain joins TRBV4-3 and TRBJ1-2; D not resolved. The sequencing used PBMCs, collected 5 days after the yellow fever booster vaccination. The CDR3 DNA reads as TGCGCCAGCAGCCAAGAAAAGGTTCACTATGGCTACACCTTC. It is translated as CASSQEKVHYGYTF.